Each of the 31 T cell receptor beta chains below was sequenced from the same sample in a study of OX40 agonist ivuxolimab in advanced cancers. Assay used: immunoSEQ multiplex PCR; TCRdb lists only in-frame clones, some missing. The sample contains about 110,000 clones, around 93% of which appear only once. This material consisted of CD4+ or CD8+ T cells sorted from blood, taken in a trial of the OX40 agonist ivuxolimab. The origin of the receptors is an adult with an advanced solid tumor such as melanoma, head and neck, liver or kidney cancer.

The V gene is TRBV28, the J gene TRBJ1-5; TRBD1 matches at 9 bases. Trimming took 7 bases from V and 0 from J; bases not matched to a gene: 16. Germline V lookup: CDR1 MDHEN, CDR2 SYDVKM. The CDR3 length is 19 residues. This CDR3 is CASTDTTQLQGASNQPQHF. DNA for the CDR3: TGTGCCAGCACCGATACTACCCAATTACAGGGGGCTAGCAATCAGCCCCAGCATTTT.

The V call is TRBV6-6, the J call TRBJ2-7; weak D call: TRBD2 (6 bases). From germline, CDR1 is MNHNY and CDR2 SVGAGI (reference sequence). CDR3 length: 15 residues. The V gene lost 2 bases and the J gene lost 0 bases, with 11 bases spanning the gap. The CDR3 bases are TGTGCCAGCAGTTACCCGACTAGTTACTCCTACGAGCAGTACTTC. It encodes CASSYPTSYSYEQYF.

The chain is built from TRBV25-1 and TRBJ1-2; D is possibly TRBD1 (5 bases). V gave up 6 bases and J gave up 7 bases, with 15 bases separating them. There are 13 residues in the CDR3. From germline, CDR1 is MGHDK and CDR2 SYGVNS. CDR3 in amino acids: CASRGSGGSGYTF. CDR3 nucleotides: TGTGCCAGCAGAGGAAGTGGGGGTAGTGGCTACACCTTC.

The chain is built from TRBV11-2 and TRBJ1-3, with D unclear. The CDR3 is 17 residues long. The germline V gene encodes CDR1 SGHAT and CDR2 FQNNGV. The ends were cut back, 2 bases at V and 4 bases at J, with 18 bases in the middle. In DNA form, the CDR3 reads TGTGCCAGCAGCTTACTTCAGGTTCAAACCTCGGGAAACACCATATATTTT. Protein sequence: CASSLLQVQTSGNTIYF.

This rearrangement joins TRBV15 to TRBJ2-6, with D unresolved. Germline V gives CDR1 LNHNV, CDR2 YYDKDF (reference sequence). V was clipped by 0 bases and J by 1 base, with 7 bases between them. The CDR3 extends over 16 amino acids. CDR3 coding DNA: TGTGCCACCAGCAGAGATCTGGCGTCTGGGGCCAACGTCCTGACTTTC. Protein product: CATSRDLASGANVLTF. Looking up the rest from reference TRBV15 and TRBJ2-6 gives the full variable domain: DAMVIQNPRYQVTQFGKPVTLSCSQTLNHNVMYWYQQKSSQAPKLLFHYYDKDFNNEADTPDNFQSRRPNTSFCFLDIRSPGLGDTAMYLCATSRDLASGANVLTFGAGSRLTVL.

V and J are TRBV14 and TRBJ2-1, with D possibly being TRBD2 (5 bases). Germline lookup yields CDR1 SGHDN and CDR2 FVKESK. The CDR3 runs 15 residues. V was shortened by 4 bases and J by 7 bases, with 17 bases between the two germline ends. The CDR3, as DNA: TGTGCCAGCAGCCCCCGAGAGGGCTTGGGGAATGAGCAGTTCTTC. Translated, it gives CASSPREGLGNEQFF.

V gene TRBV15 combines with J gene TRBJ1-2; 7 bases are shared with TRBD1. Germline V lookup: CDR1 LNHNV, CDR2 YYDKDF (reference sequence). The V and J ends lost 0 bases and 8 bases, in that order; junction bases with no gene match: 9. The CDR3 sequence is 15 residues long. Written as DNA, the CDR3 is TGTGCCACCAGCAGAGATCAGGAGGGGGCGGGAGGCTACACCTTC. It is translated as CATSRDQEGAGGYTF.

The chain uses TRBV30 and TRBJ1-1; D remains unclear. V was pared by 2 bases and J by 1 base, with 8 bases between. CDR1 and CDR2 from the germline V gene are GTSNPN and SVGIG (reference sequence). The CDR3 contains 13 residues. The CDR3 protein is CAWSPPGNTEAFF. DNA of the CDR3: TGTGCCTGGAGTCCCCCAGGGAACACTGAAGCTTTCTTT. The complete variable domain, with remaining parts taken from reference TRBV30 and TRBJ1-1, reads SQTIHQWPATLVQPVGSPLSLECTVEGTSNPNLYWYRQAAGRGLQLLFYSVGIGQISSEVPQNLSASRPQDRQFILSSKKLLLSDSGFYLCAWSPPGNTEAFFGQGTRLTVV.

This chain joins TRBV11-2 and TRBJ2-7; perhaps TRBD1 as D (6 bases). Germline CDR1 is SGHAT and CDR2 is FQNNGV. This CDR3 comprises 14 residues. V lost 5 bases and J 2 bases, leaving 13 bases between the germline ends. DNA for the CDR3: TGTGCCAGCAGCCAGGAGTGGGGGCCCTACGAGCAGTACTTC. This sequence encodes CASSQEWGPYEQYF.

Concerning this clone: In the same sample, other DNA sequences code for this CDR3. The chain employs TRBV20-1 and TRBJ1-1; D unresolved. V gave up 0 bases and J gave up 5 bases, with 1 base separating them. This CDR3 is built from 10 residues. Germline CDR1 DFQATT, CDR2 SNEGSKA (reference sequence). The CDR3 bases are TGCAGTGCTAGAGATACTGAAGCTTTCTTT. The encoded protein is CSARDTEAFF.

This chain links TRBV9 with TRBJ2-3; 10 bases match TRBD1. Germline V gene sequence: CDR1 SGDLS, CDR2 YYNGEE. The CDR3 loop spans 13 amino acids. Unmatched junction bases numbered 1, after V lost 3 bases and J lost 6 bases. The CDR3 sequence is CASSEDRGDTQYF. In DNA, the CDR3 is TGTGCCAGCAGCGAGGACAGGGGGGATACGCAGTATTTT. Full variable domain (missing parts from reference TRBV9 and TRBJ2-3): DSGVTQTPKHLITATGQRVTLRCSPRSGDLSVYWYQQSLDQGLQFLIQYYNGEERAKGNILERFSAQQFPDLHSELNLSSLELGDSALYFCASSEDRGDTQYFGPGTRLTVL.

This chain connects TRBV6-5 to TRBJ1-4, with D maybe TRBD1 (5 bases). The CDR3 is 13 residues long. Per the germline V gene, CDR1 is MNHEY and CDR2 is SVGAGI. Trimming cost V 6 bases and J 4 bases, with 9 bases left between them. CDR3 sequence: CASSRQRNEKLFF. The CDR3 DNA follows: TGTGCCAGCAGCCGACAGCGTAATGAAAAACTGTTTTTT.

The chain has TRBV5-4 and TRBJ2-1, with D hard to call. CDR1 and CDR2 from the germline V gene are SGHNT and YYREEE (reference sequence). CDR3 length: 15 amino acids. The germline V and J ends were trimmed by 0 bases and 3 bases, with 10 bases remaining between them. As DNA, the CDR3 is TGTGCCAGCAGCTTGGTACCCTTAAACTACAATGAGCAGTTCTTC. Residues: CASSLVPLNYNEQFF.

This clone has a handful of counts. This chain links TRBV19 with TRBJ1-5; TRBD1 is a possible D gene (6 bases). The V and J ends lost 9 bases and 6 bases respectively, with 18 bases between them. The CDR3 loop spans 14 amino acids. CDR1 and CDR2 from the germline V gene are LNHDA and SQIVND (reference sequence). The CDR3 coding sequence is TGTGCCAGCTCCCCCCGGGGGCTTGGTCAGCCCCAGCATTTT. It is translated as CASSPRGLGQPQHF.

The genes are TRBV27 and TRBJ1-5; D uncertain. The V gene lost 4 bases and the J gene lost 2 bases, with 6 bases spanning the gap. Per germline, CDR1 MNHEY and CDR2 SMNVEV (reference sequence). This CDR3 comprises 13 residues. CDR3 DNA: TGTGCCAGCAGTTACTCACGCAATCAGCCCCAGCATTTT. This gives the protein CASSYSRNQPQHF.

The chain employs TRBV7-2 and TRBJ2-7; 12 positions match TRBD1. V dropped 3 bases and J dropped 4; count of bases not matched to a gene: 7. In germline, CDR1 is SGHTA, CDR2 FQGNSA. This CDR3 has 16 residues. In DNA form, the CDR3 reads TGTGCCAGCAGCTTGGGACAGGGGGCCGTGGCTTACGAGCAGTACTTC. It translates to CASSLGQGAVAYEQYF.

The chain recombines TRBV19 with TRBJ1-4; possibly TRBD1 for D (5 bases). Trimming stripped 1 base from V and 8 bases from J, with 11 bases between. Germline CDR1 reads LNHDA; CDR2 reads SQIVND (reference sequence). The CDR3 sequence is 14 residues long. The CDR3, as DNA: TGTGCCAGTAGTATAGCACAGAGACAGGAAAAACTGTTTTTT. Amino acid sequence: CASSIAQRQEKLFF.

The chain combines TRBV5-4 with TRBJ1-4; D remains ambiguous. Trimming took 1 base from V and 2 from J, leaving 12 bases between them. The CDR3 spans 16 residues. Germline CDR1 reads SGHNT; CDR2 reads YYREEE (reference sequence). DNA of the CDR3: TGTGCCAGCAGCTTGACCTCAGGTCCGACTAATGAAAAACTGTTTTTT. Residues: CASSLTSGPTNEKLFF. Full variable domain (remainder filled in from reference TRBV5-4 and TRBJ1-4): ETGVTQSPTHLIKTRGQQVTLRCSSQSGHNTVSWYQQALGQGPQFIFQYYREEENGRGNFPPRFSGLQFPNYSSELNVNALELDDSALYLCASSLTSGPTNEKLFFGSGTQLSVL.

This clone appeared a few times. The chain combines TRBV2 with TRBJ2-1; D possibly corresponds to TRBD1 (5 bases). The CDR3 spans 13 residues. Trimming removed 7 bases from V and 8 bases from J, with 15 bases in between. Germline CDR1 and CDR2: SNHLY and FYNNEI. CDR3 nucleotides: TGTGCCAGCATAACAGGAGCCTGGGATGAGCAGTTCTTC. It is translated as CASITGAWDEQFF.

The rearrangement links TRBV5-1 to TRBJ2-2; D gene unclear. V was clipped by 0 bases and J by 1 base, with 7 bases between them. The CDR3 contains 15 residues. Germline V gives CDR1 SGHRS, CDR2 YFSETQ. The CDR3, as DNA: TGCGCCAGCAGCTTGGCGGTCAGGAACACCGGGGAGCTGTTTTTT. Translation: CASSLAVRNTGELFF. The full variable domain, completed using reference TRBV5-1 and TRBJ2-2, is KAGVTQTPRYLIKTRGQQVTLSCSPISGHRSVSWYQQTPGQGLQFLFEYFSETQRNKGNFPGRFSGRQFSNSRSEMNVSTLELGDSALYLCASSLAVRNTGELFFGEGSRLTVL.

The chain couples TRBV19 to TRBJ2-5; 9 nucleotides match TRBD2. CDR1 is LNHDA and CDR2 is SQIVND in the germline V gene (reference sequence). Trimming at V came to 5 bases and at J to 7 bases, leaving 14 bases not matched to a gene. The CDR3 totals 16 residues. As DNA, the CDR3 is TGTGCCAGTAGTCCCCTGACTAGCGGCCTGGGGTGGACCCAGTACTTC. It is translated as CASSPLTSGLGWTQYF.

The genes are TRBV18 and TRBJ2-2; 8 nucleotides line up with TRBD1. V was clipped by 4 bases and J by 1 base; unmatched bases: 5. This CDR3 region has 16 residues. Germline lookup yields CDR1 KGHSH and CDR2 LQKENI. The CDR3, as DNA: TGTGCCAGCTCACGGGGACAGGCGAAGAACACCGGGGAGCTGTTTTTT. Protein sequence: CASSRGQAKNTGELFF.

The chain recombines TRBV21-1 with TRBJ1-2; TRBD1 is the table's D call and was not checked against the DNA. TRBV21-1 is tagged as a pseudogene. The CDR3 is made up of 17 amino acids. For the CDR3, the DNA is TGTGCCAGCAGCGACCCGGGACAGGGGGCGCGGAGCTATGGCTACACCTTC. This translates into CASSDPGQGARSYGYTF.

There are many counts of this clone. The J gene is TRBJ1-5, the V gene TRBV4-2, with a tentative D call TRBD1 (5 bases). Trimming pared 0 bases from V and 5 bases from J, leaving 17 bases between. Germline CDR1 reads LGHNA; CDR2 reads YNFKEQ. The length of the CDR3 is 17 residues. CDR3 amino acids: CASSQEGDGGSDQPQHF. The CDR3 nucleotides read TGTGCCAGCAGCCAAGAGGGGGACGGGGGTTCTGATCAGCCCCAGCATTTT.

This clone was counted a single time. The genes are TRBV5-1 and TRBJ2-5; 9 bases are shared with TRBD2. The closer fit of TRBJ2-7 to the DNA end suggests the J call may be wrong. This CDR3 has 17 residues. CDR1 is SGHRS, CDR2 YFSETQ, per germline. CDR3 sequence: CASSLDPSGRMSPEQYF. DNA of the CDR3: TGCGCCAGCAGCTTGGATCCCAGCGGGAGGATGTCGCCCGAGCAGTACTTC.

The V and J genes are TRBV19 and TRBJ2-6; D uncertain. The CDR3 is 16 amino acids. Germline values: CDR1 LNHDA, CDR2 SQIVND (reference sequence). Trimming stripped 7 bases from V and 4 bases from J, with 17 bases between. CDR3 coding DNA: TGTGCCAGTAATCGGCCGGGTTCGTCCGGGGCCAACGTCCTGACTTTC. It yields the protein CASNRPGSSGANVLTF.

This chain connects TRBV18 to TRBJ1-2, with D uncertain. The CDR3 has 15 residues. Germline assignment: CDR1 KGHSH and CDR2 LQKENI. The V and J ends lost 3 bases and 5 bases respectively, with 16 bases between them. The CDR3 spells CASSPFTEEGYGYTF. DNA of the CDR3: TGTGCCAGCTCACCCTTCACCGAAGAAGGGTATGGCTACACCTTC.

This clone is a singleton in its sample. This chain uses TRBV5-1 with TRBJ1-2; weak D call: TRBD1 (6 bases). Trimming removed 2 bases from V and 3 bases from J, with 14 bases in between. Germline-derived CDR1 and CDR2 are SGHRS and YFSETQ. The CDR3 is 15 residues long. The DNA for the CDR3 is TGCGCCAGCAGCTTACAGGGTGGGATATACTATGGCTACACCTTC. It is translated as CASSLQGGIYYGYTF. Combining the CDR3 with reference TRBV5-1 and TRBJ1-2 gives the whole variable domain KAGVTQTPRYLIKTRGQQVTLSCSPISGHRSVSWYQQTPGQGLQFLFEYFSETQRNKGNFPGRFSGRQFSNSRSEMNVSTLELGDSALYLCASSLQGGIYYGYTFGSGTRLTVV.

This CDR3 is CASSLVTGLETQYF. The CDR3 DNA sequence: TGCGCCAGCAGCTTGGTGACAGGTTTAGAGACCCAGTACTTC. This chain links TRBV5-1 with TRBJ2-5; the D gene is possibly TRBD1 (6 bases). CDR1 is SGHRS, CDR2 YFSETQ, per germline. The CDR3 runs 14 residues. V lost 0 bases, J lost 4 bases, and 10 bases lay in between.

V gene TRBV6-6 combines with J gene TRBJ2-5; the D is unclear. Trimming shortened V by 2 bases and J by 1 base, and 2 bases separated the two germline ends. Germline lookup yields CDR1 MNHNY and CDR2 SVGAGI (reference sequence). The CDR3 consists of 12 residues. CDR3 sequence reads: CASSYLQETQYF. CDR3 coding DNA: TGTGCCAGCAGTTACCTCCAAGAGACCCAGTACTTC.

This clone was counted once. The V gene is TRBV7-2, the J gene TRBJ1-2; a possible D gene is TRBD1 (5 bases). Trimming took off 2 bases at V and 8 bases at J, with 15 bases between the two ends. The CDR3 runs to 14 residues. Germline V gene data show CDR1 as SGHTA and CDR2 as FQGNSA. The CDR3 region is CASSLLFPGRGYTF. CDR3 DNA: TGTGCCAGCAGCTTATTATTTCCAGGGCGAGGCTACACCTTC.